The 27 T cell receptor beta chains below all came from one sample that was sequenced in a study of blood T cell repertoires in COVID-19. The data were produced by immunoSEQ multiplex PCR, yet TCRdb's version contains in-frame clones alone and is incomplete. The sample lists some 160,000 clones; around four fifths were seen once. The sequenced sample was peripheral blood. These TCRs come from a woman of 80 years or more with acute or convalescent COVID-19.

This sequence joins TRBV6-1 and TRBJ1-2; D remains unclear. Germline CDR1 MNHNS, CDR2 SASEGT. The ends were cut back, 2 bases at V and 3 bases at J, with 13 bases in the middle. CDR3 length equals 15 residues. In nucleotides, the CDR3 is TGTGCCAGCAGTGAAAACAGCGGACTTGACTATGGCTACACCTTC. This codes for CASSENSGLDYGYTF.

The V and J genes are TRBV5-1 and TRBJ2-7; D is ambiguous. V dropped 0 bases and J dropped 5 bases, with 15 bases sitting between them. The CDR3 runs 15 residues. The V gene's germline CDR1 is SGHRS and CDR2 YFSETQ. CDR3 sequence: CASSLDGATGDEQYF. CDR3 in DNA: TGCGCCAGCAGCTTGGATGGTGCGACTGGCGACGAGCAGTACTTC.

This clone was seen a single time. The V and J genes are TRBV6-2 or TRBV6-3 and TRBJ2-4; 10 positions agree with TRBD2. V shed 6 bases, J shed 6 bases, and the junction held 11 bases outside the gene matches. CDR1 and CDR2 (germline): MNHEY, SVGEGT. The CDR3 sequence is 16 residues long. DNA for the CDR3: TGTGCCAGCAGCCGATGGCTAGCGGGAGCTAGAAACATTCAGTACTTC. Residues: CASSRWLAGARNIQYF.

The sample holds a few counts of this clone. The chain joins TRBV25-1 to TRBJ1-1, with D perhaps matching TRBD1 (6 bases). CDR3 length: 13 amino acids. Germline loops: CDR1 MGHDK, CDR2 SYGVNS. V was shortened by 1 base and J by 11 bases, with 14 bases between the two germline ends. The CDR3 protein is CASSELGGQGAFF. The DNA of the CDR3 is TGTGCCAGCAGTGAATTGGGGGGGCAGGGCGCTTTCTTT. Complete variable domain (other parts from reference TRBV25-1 and TRBJ1-1): EADIYQTPRYLVIGTGKKITLECSQTMGHDKMYWYQQDPGMELHLIHYSYGVNSTEKGDLSSESTVSRIRTEHFPLTLESARPSHTSQYLCASSELGGQGAFFGQGTRLTVV.

The J gene is TRBJ2-1, the V gene TRBV19, with 7 positions matching TRBD2. CDR1 LNHDA and CDR2 SQIVND come from the germline V gene (reference sequence). V lost 8 bases and J lost 7; bases outside the gene matches: 8. This CDR3 has 13 amino acids. Here the CDR3 reads CASEVPAGNEQFF. Here the CDR3 DNA reads TGTGCCAGTGAAGTCCCAGCGGGGAATGAGCAGTTCTTC.

This clone was counted a single time. V is TRBV12-3 or TRBV12-4 and J is TRBJ1-2; no clear D. With 4 bases removed from V and 3 bases from J, the gap between germline ends came to 9 bases. This CDR3 spans 13 amino acids. CDR3 DNA sequence: TGTGCCAGCAGTTATACCGGGGACTATGGCTACACCTTC. Protein: CASSYTGDYGYTF.

The chain combines TRBV19 with TRBJ2-3, with 11 bases fitting TRBD2. The CDR3 runs to 16 residues. CDR1 is LNHDA, CDR2 SQIVND, per germline (reference sequence). J was trimmed by 1 base and V by 7 bases; bases with no gene match: 7. CDR3 nucleotides: TGTGCCAGTACCACTCGACTAGCGGGGCGCACAGATACGCAGTATTTT. Protein product: CASTTRLAGRTDTQYF.

The V call is TRBV5-1, the J call TRBJ2-2; tentative D call: TRBD1 (6 bases). The CDR3 has 16 residues. V was clipped by 1 base and J by 2 bases, with 12 bases between them. Germline-derived CDR1 and CDR2 are SGHRS and YFSETQ. The CDR3 coding sequence is TGCGCCAGCAGCTTGCGTTCAGGGGCTAACACCGGGGAGCTGTTTTTT. It translates to CASSLRSGANTGELFF. Using reference TRBV5-1 and TRBJ2-2 for the parts outside the CDR3, the full variable domain is KAGVTQTPRYLIKTRGQQVTLSCSPISGHRSVSWYQQTPGQGLQFLFEYFSETQRNKGNFPGRFSGRQFSNSRSEMNVSTLELGDSALYLCASSLRSGANTGELFFGEGSRLTVL.

The rearrangement joins TRBV5-4 to TRBJ1-4; 11 nucleotides agree with TRBD1. This CDR3 is built from 15 residues. The germline V gene has CDR1 SGHNT and CDR2 YYREEE (reference sequence). Germline trimming cut 4 bases from V and 8 bases from J; bases unmatched to any gene: 7. In nucleotides, the CDR3 is TGTGCCAGCAGCGGACGGACAGGGGGCTTAGAAAAACTGTTTTTT. It is translated as CASSGRTGGLEKLFF.

J is TRBJ2-2 and V is TRBV5-1; TRBD1 aligns across 7 bases. The CDR3 consists of 16 residues. Germline-derived CDR1 and CDR2 are SGHRS and YFSETQ. The V gene end was trimmed by 1 base and the J gene end by 1 base; junction bases not matched to a gene: 4. The CDR3 sequence: CASSLKGAKNTGELFF. CDR3 sequence (DNA): TGCGCCAGCAGCTTGAAGGGGGCAAAGAACACCGGGGAGCTGTTTTTT.

As to this clone: One end of the junction varies from germline; a read error may be responsible. This chain joins TRBV7-7 and TRBJ2-7, with TRBD2 as a possible D gene (7 bases). The CDR3 is 15 residues long. CDR1 and CDR2 (germline): SSHAT, FNYEAQ (reference sequence). The CDR3 is CASSLGRGPSYEQYF. The CDR3 DNA is TGTGCTAGCAGCTTAGGGCGGGGGCCGTCCTACGAGCAGTACTTC.

The chain employs TRBV7-8 and TRBJ1-5; D may be TRBD1 (5 bases). Looked up from germline, CDR1 is SGHVS and CDR2 is FQNEAQ. The V and J ends lost 5 bases and 6 bases respectively, with 20 bases between them. The CDR3 extends over 16 amino acids. The CDR3 spells CASSPWGEGAGQPQHF. Here the CDR3 DNA reads TGTGCCAGCAGCCCTTGGGGGGAAGGAGCCGGTCAGCCCCAGCATTTT. Based on the CDR3 plus reference TRBV7-8 and TRBJ1-5, the full variable domain is GAGVSQSPRYKVAKRGQDVALRCDPISGHVSLFWYQQALGQGPEFLTYFQNEAQLDKSGLPSDRFFAERPEGSVSTLKIQRTQQEDSAVYLCASSPWGEGAGQPQHFGDGTRLSIL.

The chain employs TRBV11-3 and TRBJ2-3, with a weak D call TRBD2 (7 bases). The CDR3 runs 15 residues. Deletions cut 8 bases from V and 0 bases from J, with 15 bases between. Germline CDR1 reads SGHNT; CDR2 reads YENEEA. CDR3 amino acids: CASSRGGGSTDTQYF. The CDR3, as DNA: TGTGCCAGCTCGAGGGGCGGGGGCAGCACAGATACGCAGTATTTT.

This clone is a singleton in its sample. The rearrangement links TRBV6-6 to TRBJ1-2; D remains unclear. V was pared by 2 bases and J by 8 bases, with 12 bases between. This CDR3 region has 13 residues. Germline CDR1 reads MNHNY; CDR2 reads SVGAGI (reference sequence). In DNA form, the CDR3 reads TGTGCCAGCAGTTACGCTGGAGAGTTGGGCTACACCTTC. Amino acids: CASSYAGELGYTF.

The table lists this clone with a count of one. The V call is TRBV28, the J call TRBJ2-4; 12 nucleotides match TRBD2. Germline lookup yields CDR1 MDHEN and CDR2 SYDVKM. This CDR3 spans 18 amino acids. V shed 4 bases, J shed 0 bases, and the junction held 7 bases outside the gene matches. In nucleotides, the CDR3 is TGTGCCAGCAGTTCGGGACTAGCGGGTTTCCTAGCCAAAAACATTCAGTACTTC. Amino acid sequence: CASSSGLAGFLAKNIQYF. The entire variable domain, with the rest obtained from reference TRBV28 and TRBJ2-4, is as follows: DVKVTQSSRYLVKRTGEKVFLECVQDMDHENMFWYRQDPGLGLRLIYFSYDVKMKEKGDIPEGYSVSREKKERFSLILESASTNQTSMYLCASSSGLAGFLAKNIQYFGAGTRLSVL.

This clone was recorded only once. V gene TRBV5-4 combines with J gene TRBJ2-2, with D maybe TRBD2 (5 bases). V was cut by 6 bases and J by 1 base, with 13 bases left in between. The CDR3 spans 15 residues. Germline CDR1 SGHNT, CDR2 YYREEE (reference sequence). The DNA of the CDR3 is TGTGCCAGCACCTCAATAGGACTGAACACCGGGGAGCTGTTTTTT. Translated, it gives CASTSIGLNTGELFF. The whole variable domain, remainder taken from reference TRBV5-4 and TRBJ2-2, is ETGVTQSPTHLIKTRGQQVTLRCSSQSGHNTVSWYQQALGQGPQFIFQYYREEENGRGNFPPRFSGLQFPNYSSELNVNALELDDSALYLCASTSIGLNTGELFFGEGSRLTVL.

The V gene is TRBV4-3, the J gene TRBJ2-1; 9 bases line up with TRBD1. CDR1 LGHNA and CDR2 YSLEER come from the germline V gene. This CDR3 has 16 amino acids. After removal of 1 base from V and 8 bases from J, the junction contained 9 bases not matched to a gene. The DNA for the CDR3 is TGCGCCAGCAGCCAAGTGGGGGGGACAGGGAAAGATGAGCAGTTCTTC. This translates into CASSQVGGTGKDEQFF.

The genes are TRBV20-1 and TRBJ1-1, with TRBD1 as a possible D gene (6 bases). V gave up 0 bases and J gave up 14 bases, with 13 bases separating them. Germline V lookup: CDR1 DFQATT, CDR2 SNEGSKA (reference sequence). The CDR3 runs 11 residues. CDR3 loop: CSARDVRGNFF. The CDR3 DNA is TGCAGTGCTAGAGACGTAAGGGGGAACTTCTTT.

There are a few counts of this clone. The V and J genes are TRBV5-4 and TRBJ2-7, with D perhaps matching TRBD1 (5 bases). Trimming took off 4 bases at V and 5 bases at J, with 19 bases between the two ends. The CDR3 length is 15 residues. CDR1 is SGHNT and CDR2 is YYREEE in the germline V gene (reference sequence). The DNA of the CDR3 is TGTGCCAGCAGCAAAGAGCTACAGGATTCCCACGAGCAGTACTTC. Encoded protein: CASSKELQDSHEQYF.

The chain couples TRBV5-8 to TRBJ1-2; TRBD1 might be the D (6 bases). This CDR3 contains 15 residues. The V and J ends lost 6 bases and 5 bases respectively, with 20 bases between them. Germline loops: CDR1 SGHTS, CDR2 YDEGEE. CDR3 residues: CASNPGGALFYGYTF. The CDR3 DNA reads TGTGCCAGCAATCCGGGGGGCGCATTGTTTTATGGCTACACCTTC.

J is TRBJ1-6 and V is TRBV27; no firm D call. V dropped 4 bases and J dropped 8 bases, with 9 bases sitting between them. Germline CDR1 is MNHEY and CDR2 is SMNVEV (reference sequence). The CDR3 extends over 13 amino acids. The CDR3 DNA follows: TGTGCCAGCAGTTCCAACAGAGATTCACCCCTCCACTTT. It encodes CASSSNRDSPLHF.

This chain uses TRBV3-1 (or the pseudogene TRBV3-2) with TRBJ2-7; possibly TRBD2 for D (5 bases). CDR3 size: 15 residues. Trimming shortened V by 3 bases and J by 2 bases, and 14 bases separated the two germline ends. The V gene's germline CDR1 is LGHDT and CDR2 YNNKEL (reference sequence). The CDR3 DNA follows: TGTGCCAGCAGCCAGGGTCCCGGACTCCCCTACGAGCAGTACTTC. It is translated as CASSQGPGLPYEQYF.

This clone was seen once. This chain uses TRBV18 with TRBJ2-1; the match to TRBD1 covers 11 bases. Germline values: CDR1 KGHSH, CDR2 LQKENI. Losses at the gene ends were 4 bases for V and 6 bases for J; bases not matched to a gene: 8. The CDR3 is 16 amino acids. This chain's CDR3 is CASSLYPGQGGNEQFF. The CDR3 DNA reads as TGTGCCAGCTCACTGTACCCGGGACAGGGGGGCAATGAGCAGTTCTTC.

This chain connects TRBV28 to TRBJ1-2, with D perhaps TRBD1 (5 bases). From germline, CDR1 is MDHEN and CDR2 SYDVKM. CDR3 length: 15 amino acids. V was trimmed by 2 bases and J by 4 bases, leaving 14 bases between them. Written as DNA, the CDR3 is TGTGCCAGCAGTTTAGCGGGGGAACGGGGCTATGGCTACACCTTC. It codes for CASSLAGERGYGYTF.

The chain couples TRBV30 to TRBJ1-4, with D perhaps TRBD1 (6 bases). The CDR3 is 13 amino acids. V lost 2 bases, J lost 6 bases, and 10 bases lay in between. Per germline, CDR1 GTSNPN and CDR2 SVGIG (reference sequence). The DNA for the CDR3 is TGTGCCTGGAGTTTAAACAGGGATGAAAAACTGTTTTTT. As protein: CAWSLNRDEKLFF.

The V call is TRBV20-1, the J call TRBJ2-5; D gene uncertain. The V gene's germline CDR1 is DFQATT and CDR2 SNEGSKA (reference sequence). The CDR3 length is 11 residues. Trimming pared 5 bases from V and 3 bases from J, leaving 7 bases between. DNA for the CDR3: TGCAGTGCTTCGCCAGAAGAGACCCAGTACTTC. It codes for CSASPEETQYF.

The V call is TRBV9, the J call TRBJ2-5, with TRBD2 matching over 9 bases. The CDR3 runs 15 residues. Germline-derived CDR1 and CDR2 are SGDLS and YYNGEE. J gave up 1 base and V 3 bases, and 4 bases lay outside the gene matches. Here the CDR3 reads CASSASLAGQETQYF. For the CDR3, the DNA is TGTGCCAGCAGCGCCTCACTAGCGGGCCAAGAGACCCAGTACTTC.